This TCR beta chain was captured by sequencing in a study of control samples from healthy donors and cancer patients. Clones were sequenced by immunoSEQ multiplex PCR, and TCRdb holds only the in-frame ones, with some missing. The sample consists of fewer than 250,000 clones, about nine tenths of them appearing once. The CDR3 loop spans 13 amino acids. CDR1 is MGHDK, CDR2 SYGVNS, per germline. V dropped 5 bases and J dropped 8 bases, with 15 bases sitting between them. This TCR came from a man aged 25 to 40 in good health. V usage is TRBV25-1 and J usage is TRBJ1-2; unclear D gene. Sequences were obtained from blood. The CDR3 loop reads CASSWYTDEGYTF. In DNA, the CDR3 is TGTGCCAGCAGTTGGTACACGGACGAGGGCTACACCTTC.